This T cell receptor (beta chain) is from a study of blood T cell repertoires in COVID-19. This clone has just a few counts. Original processing notes: Amplifying reference gene primers gave estimates of nucleated cell counts. Generated by immunoSEQ multiplex PCR, the TCRdb table keeps only in-frame clones and is missing some. From that table come the V and J calls and clone size; the DNA was used to work out D and trimming. The sample records about 210,000 clones, around nine tenths being singletons. Which cohort a participant joined came from the clinical history participants gave. The study recruited exposed participants who had met a COVID-19 case within 2 weeks before entry. The sample comprised PBMCs or T cells enriched from blood (not recorded which). The sequence was obtained from a woman in her 30s who had been exposed to COVID-19.

The CDR3 loop reads CASSPHRRQYGNTIYF. In DNA, the CDR3 is TGCGCCAGCAGCCCTCATCGGAGGCAATACGGAAACACCATATATTTT. The V call is TRBV5-1, the J call TRBJ1-3, with no clear D. Germline-derived CDR1 and CDR2 are SGHRS and YFSETQ. CDR3 length: 16 residues. The V and J ends lost 4 bases and 4 bases respectively, with 18 bases between them. The whole variable domain, remainder taken from reference TRBV5-1 and TRBJ1-3, is KAGVTQTPRYLIKTRGQQVTLSCSPISGHRSVSWYQQTPGQGLQFLFEYFSETQRNKGNFPGRFSGRQFSNSRSEMNVSTLELGDSALYLCASSPHRRQYGNTIYFGEGSWLTVV.